Described below is a single TCR beta chain sequence and its context. Its antigen remains unknown. This entry is derived from a study of T cell responses to AZD1222 COVID-19 vaccine. Study-wide context: Pooled in the analysis were second doses at about 4 or about 12 weeks.

Study-level findings and limits: Just six people given AZD1222 tested seropositive at baseline.

V gave up 0 bases and J gave up 6 bases; unmatched junction bases: 6. Germline V CDR1 and CDR2: SGDLS, YYNGEE. The CDR3 totals 15 residues. Sequenced by immunoSEQ multiplex PCR; TCRdb stores in-frame clones only, minus some. The table shows fewer than 35,000 clones, with approximately 90% occurring only once. The clonotype originates from an adult in good health. This specimen consisted of peripheral blood, obtained on day 0 of AZD1222 vaccination. The chain carries TRBV9 and TRBJ2-4; 7 bases fit TRBD2. The CDR3 DNA follows: TGTGCCAGCAGCGTAGAGGGAGGGTGGGGAAACATTCAGTACTTC. Translated: CASSVEGGWGNIQYF.